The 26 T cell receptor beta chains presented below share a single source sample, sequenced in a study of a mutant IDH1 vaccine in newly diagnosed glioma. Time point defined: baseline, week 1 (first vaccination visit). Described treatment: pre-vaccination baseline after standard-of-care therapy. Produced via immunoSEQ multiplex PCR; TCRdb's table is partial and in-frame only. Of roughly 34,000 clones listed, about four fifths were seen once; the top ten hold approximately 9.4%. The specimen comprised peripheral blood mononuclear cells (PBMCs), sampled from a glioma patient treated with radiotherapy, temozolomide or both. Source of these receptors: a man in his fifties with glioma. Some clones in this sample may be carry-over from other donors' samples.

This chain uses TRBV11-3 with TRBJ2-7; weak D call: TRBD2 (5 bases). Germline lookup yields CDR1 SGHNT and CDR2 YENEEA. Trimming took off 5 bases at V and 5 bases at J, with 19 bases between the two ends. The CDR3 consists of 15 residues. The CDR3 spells CASSLVSAISDEQYF. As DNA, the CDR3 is TGTGCCAGCAGCCTAGTATCCGCAATTAGCGACGAGCAGTACTTC.

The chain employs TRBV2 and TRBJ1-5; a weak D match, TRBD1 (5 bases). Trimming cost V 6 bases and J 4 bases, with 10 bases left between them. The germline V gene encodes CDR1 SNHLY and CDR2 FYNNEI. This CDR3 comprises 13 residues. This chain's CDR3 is CASRRTTNQPQHF. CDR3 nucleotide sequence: TGTGCCAGCAGACGGACAACGAATCAGCCCCAGCATTTT.

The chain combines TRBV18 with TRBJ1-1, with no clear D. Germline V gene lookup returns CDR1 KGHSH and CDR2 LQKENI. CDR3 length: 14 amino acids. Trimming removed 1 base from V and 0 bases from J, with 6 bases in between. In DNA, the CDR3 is TGTGCCAGCTCACCACAGTCGGTGAACACTGAAGCTTTCTTT. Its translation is CASSPQSVNTEAFF.

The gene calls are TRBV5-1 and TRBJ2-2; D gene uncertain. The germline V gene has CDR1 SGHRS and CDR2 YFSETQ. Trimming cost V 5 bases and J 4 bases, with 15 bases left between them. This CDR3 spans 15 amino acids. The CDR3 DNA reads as TGCGCCAGCAGTAGAGGCCAGATGGGCACCGGGGAGCTGTTTTTT. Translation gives CASSRGQMGTGELFF.

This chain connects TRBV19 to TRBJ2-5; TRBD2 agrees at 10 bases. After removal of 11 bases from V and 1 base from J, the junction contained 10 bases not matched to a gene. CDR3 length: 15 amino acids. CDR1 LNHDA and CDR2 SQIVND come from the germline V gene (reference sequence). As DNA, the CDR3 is TGTGCCGTAAACAAGCGGGGGGGCCTCCAAGAGACCCAGTACTTC. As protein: CAVNKRGGLQETQYF.

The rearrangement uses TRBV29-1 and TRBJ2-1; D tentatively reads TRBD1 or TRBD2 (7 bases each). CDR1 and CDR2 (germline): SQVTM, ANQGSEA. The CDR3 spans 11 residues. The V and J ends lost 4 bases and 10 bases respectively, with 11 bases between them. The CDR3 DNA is TGCAGCGTTGCAGGGGGAGGGGAGCAGTTCTTC. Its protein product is CSVAGGGEQFF.

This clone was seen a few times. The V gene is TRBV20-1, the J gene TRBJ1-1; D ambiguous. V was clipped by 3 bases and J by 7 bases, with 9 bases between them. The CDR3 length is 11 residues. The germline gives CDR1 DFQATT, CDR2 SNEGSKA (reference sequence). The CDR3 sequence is CSASLVFEAFF. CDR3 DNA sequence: TGCAGTGCTAGTCTCGTCTTTGAAGCTTTCTTT.

Here the CDR3 reads CATSRGGLTSTDTQYF. CDR3 nucleotides: TGTGCCACCAGCAGGGGGGGCTTAACTAGCACAGATACGCAGTATTTT. V is TRBV15 and J is TRBJ2-3; D is perhaps TRBD1 or TRBD2 (6 bases each). The CDR3 spans 16 residues. Germline assignment: CDR1 LNHNV and CDR2 YYDKDF (reference sequence). V lost 3 bases, J lost 0 bases, and 13 bases lay in between.

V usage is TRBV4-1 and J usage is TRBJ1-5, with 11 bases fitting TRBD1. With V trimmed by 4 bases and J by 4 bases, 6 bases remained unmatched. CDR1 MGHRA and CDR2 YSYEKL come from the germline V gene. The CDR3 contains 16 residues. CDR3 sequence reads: CASSLDRDRGNQPQHF. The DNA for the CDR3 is TGCGCCAGCAGCCTTGACCGGGACAGGGGGAATCAGCCCCAGCATTTT.

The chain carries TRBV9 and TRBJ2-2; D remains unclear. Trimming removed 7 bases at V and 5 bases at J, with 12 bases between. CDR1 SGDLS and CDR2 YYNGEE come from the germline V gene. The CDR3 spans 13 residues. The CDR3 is CASASSGTGELFF. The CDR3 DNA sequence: TGTGCCAGCGCCAGTTCGGGTACCGGGGAGCTGTTTTTT.

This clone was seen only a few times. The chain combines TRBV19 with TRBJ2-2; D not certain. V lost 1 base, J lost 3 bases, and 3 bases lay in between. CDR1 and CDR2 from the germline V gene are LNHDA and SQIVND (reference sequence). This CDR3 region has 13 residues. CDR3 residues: CASSIADTGELFF. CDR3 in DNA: TGTGCCAGTAGTATAGCGGACACCGGGGAGCTGTTTTTT.

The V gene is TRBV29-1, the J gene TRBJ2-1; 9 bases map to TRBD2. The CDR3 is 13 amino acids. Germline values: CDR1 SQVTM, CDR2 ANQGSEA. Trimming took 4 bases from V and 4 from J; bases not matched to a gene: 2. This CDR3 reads CSVATSGYNEQFF. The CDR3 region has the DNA TGCAGCGTTGCGACTAGCGGTTACAATGAGCAGTTCTTC.

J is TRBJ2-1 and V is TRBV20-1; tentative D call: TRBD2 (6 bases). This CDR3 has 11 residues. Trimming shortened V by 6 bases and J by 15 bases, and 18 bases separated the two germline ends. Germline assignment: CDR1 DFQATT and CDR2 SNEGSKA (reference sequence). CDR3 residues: CSANHRDSWFF. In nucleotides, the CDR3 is TGCAGTGCCAATCACCGGGACTCGTGGTTCTTC.

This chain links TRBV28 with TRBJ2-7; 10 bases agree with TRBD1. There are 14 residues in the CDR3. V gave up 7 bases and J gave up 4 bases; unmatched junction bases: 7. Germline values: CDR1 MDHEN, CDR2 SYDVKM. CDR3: CASKRDRGLYEQYF. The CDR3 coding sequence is TGTGCCAGCAAAAGGGACAGGGGATTATACGAGCAGTACTTC.

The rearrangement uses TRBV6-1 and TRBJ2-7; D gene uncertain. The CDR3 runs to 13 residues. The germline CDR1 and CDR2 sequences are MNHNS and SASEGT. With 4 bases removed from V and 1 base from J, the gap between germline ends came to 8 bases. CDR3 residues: CASSVRLSYEQYF. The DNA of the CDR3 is TGTGCCAGCAGTGTCAGGTTATCCTACGAGCAGTACTTC.

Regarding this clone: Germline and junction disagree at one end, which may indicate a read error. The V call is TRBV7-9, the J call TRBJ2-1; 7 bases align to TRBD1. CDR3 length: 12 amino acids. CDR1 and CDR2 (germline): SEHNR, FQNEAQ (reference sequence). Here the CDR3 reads CASSLDREGEFF. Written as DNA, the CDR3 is TGTGCCAGCAGTTTAGACAGGGAAGGAGAGTTCTTC.

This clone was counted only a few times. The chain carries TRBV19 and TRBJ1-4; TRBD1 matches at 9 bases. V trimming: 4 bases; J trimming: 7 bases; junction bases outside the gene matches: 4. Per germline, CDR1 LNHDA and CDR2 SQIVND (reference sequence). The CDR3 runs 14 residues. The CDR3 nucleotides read TGTGCCAGTAGTACGAGGACAGGGGCTGAAAAACTGTTTTTT. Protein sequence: CASSTRTGAEKLFF. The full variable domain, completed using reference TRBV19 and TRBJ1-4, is DGGITQSPKYLFRKEGQNVTLSCEQNLNHDAMYWYRQDPGQGLRLIYYSQIVNDFQKGDIAEGYSVSREKKESFPLTVTSAQKNPTAFYLCASSTRTGAEKLFFGSGTQLSVL.

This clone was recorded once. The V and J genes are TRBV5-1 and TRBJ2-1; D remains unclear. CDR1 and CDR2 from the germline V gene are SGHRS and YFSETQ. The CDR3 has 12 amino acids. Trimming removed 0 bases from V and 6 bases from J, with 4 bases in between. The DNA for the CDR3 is TGCGCCAGCAGCTTGGCTGTCAATGAGCAGTTCTTC. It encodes CASSLAVNEQFF.

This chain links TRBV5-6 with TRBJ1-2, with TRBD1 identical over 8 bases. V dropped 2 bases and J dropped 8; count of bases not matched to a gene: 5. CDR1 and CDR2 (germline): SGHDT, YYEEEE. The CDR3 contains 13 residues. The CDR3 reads CASSLGDRWGYTF. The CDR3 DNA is TGTGCCAGCAGCTTAGGGGACAGGTGGGGCTACACCTTC.

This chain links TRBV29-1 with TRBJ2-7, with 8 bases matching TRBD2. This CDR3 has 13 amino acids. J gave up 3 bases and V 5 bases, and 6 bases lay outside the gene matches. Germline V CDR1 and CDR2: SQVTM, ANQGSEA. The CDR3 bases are TGCAGCGTTTTAGGACTAGCCGGCTACGAGCAGTACTTC. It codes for CSVLGLAGYEQYF.

The CDR3 coding sequence is TGTGCCAGCTGGAGGAACACCGGGGAGCTGTTTTTT. Residues: CASWRNTGELFF. The chain recombines TRBV6-5 with TRBJ2-2; D unresolved. Germline V gives CDR1 MNHEY, CDR2 SVGAGI. This CDR3 has 12 residues. The V gene lost 8 bases and the J gene lost 1 base, with 5 bases spanning the gap.

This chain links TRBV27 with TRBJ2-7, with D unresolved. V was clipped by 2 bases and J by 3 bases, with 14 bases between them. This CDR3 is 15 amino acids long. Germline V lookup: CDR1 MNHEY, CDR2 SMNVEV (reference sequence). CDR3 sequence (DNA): TGTGCCAGCAGTTTACCCGCCTCCCCCTTCTACGAGCAGTACTTC. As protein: CASSLPASPFYEQYF.

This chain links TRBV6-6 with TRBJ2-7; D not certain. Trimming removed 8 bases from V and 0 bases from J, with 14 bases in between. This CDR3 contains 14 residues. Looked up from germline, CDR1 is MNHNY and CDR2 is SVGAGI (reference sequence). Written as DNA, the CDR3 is TGTGCCAGCCGCCTTTCAAGTAACTCCTACGAGCAGTACTTC. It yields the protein CASRLSSNSYEQYF.

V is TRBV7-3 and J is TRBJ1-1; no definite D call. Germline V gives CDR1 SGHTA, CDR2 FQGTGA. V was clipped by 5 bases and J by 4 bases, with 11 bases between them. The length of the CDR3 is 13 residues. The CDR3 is CASSQVGSTEAFF. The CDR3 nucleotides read TGTGCCAGCAGCCAGGTAGGGAGCACTGAAGCTTTCTTT.

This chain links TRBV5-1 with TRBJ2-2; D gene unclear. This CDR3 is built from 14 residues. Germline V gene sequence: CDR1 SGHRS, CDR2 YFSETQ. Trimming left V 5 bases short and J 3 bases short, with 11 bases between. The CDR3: CASRVIPDTGELFF. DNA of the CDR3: TGCGCCAGCAGGGTGATCCCGGACACCGGGGAGCTGTTTTTT.

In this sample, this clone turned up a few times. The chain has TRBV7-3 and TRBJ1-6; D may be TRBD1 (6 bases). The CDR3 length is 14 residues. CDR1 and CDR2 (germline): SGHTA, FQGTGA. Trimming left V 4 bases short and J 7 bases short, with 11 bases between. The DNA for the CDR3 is TGTGCCAGCAGCTCACAGGGTGTCAATTCACCCCTCCACTTT. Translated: CASSSQGVNSPLHF.